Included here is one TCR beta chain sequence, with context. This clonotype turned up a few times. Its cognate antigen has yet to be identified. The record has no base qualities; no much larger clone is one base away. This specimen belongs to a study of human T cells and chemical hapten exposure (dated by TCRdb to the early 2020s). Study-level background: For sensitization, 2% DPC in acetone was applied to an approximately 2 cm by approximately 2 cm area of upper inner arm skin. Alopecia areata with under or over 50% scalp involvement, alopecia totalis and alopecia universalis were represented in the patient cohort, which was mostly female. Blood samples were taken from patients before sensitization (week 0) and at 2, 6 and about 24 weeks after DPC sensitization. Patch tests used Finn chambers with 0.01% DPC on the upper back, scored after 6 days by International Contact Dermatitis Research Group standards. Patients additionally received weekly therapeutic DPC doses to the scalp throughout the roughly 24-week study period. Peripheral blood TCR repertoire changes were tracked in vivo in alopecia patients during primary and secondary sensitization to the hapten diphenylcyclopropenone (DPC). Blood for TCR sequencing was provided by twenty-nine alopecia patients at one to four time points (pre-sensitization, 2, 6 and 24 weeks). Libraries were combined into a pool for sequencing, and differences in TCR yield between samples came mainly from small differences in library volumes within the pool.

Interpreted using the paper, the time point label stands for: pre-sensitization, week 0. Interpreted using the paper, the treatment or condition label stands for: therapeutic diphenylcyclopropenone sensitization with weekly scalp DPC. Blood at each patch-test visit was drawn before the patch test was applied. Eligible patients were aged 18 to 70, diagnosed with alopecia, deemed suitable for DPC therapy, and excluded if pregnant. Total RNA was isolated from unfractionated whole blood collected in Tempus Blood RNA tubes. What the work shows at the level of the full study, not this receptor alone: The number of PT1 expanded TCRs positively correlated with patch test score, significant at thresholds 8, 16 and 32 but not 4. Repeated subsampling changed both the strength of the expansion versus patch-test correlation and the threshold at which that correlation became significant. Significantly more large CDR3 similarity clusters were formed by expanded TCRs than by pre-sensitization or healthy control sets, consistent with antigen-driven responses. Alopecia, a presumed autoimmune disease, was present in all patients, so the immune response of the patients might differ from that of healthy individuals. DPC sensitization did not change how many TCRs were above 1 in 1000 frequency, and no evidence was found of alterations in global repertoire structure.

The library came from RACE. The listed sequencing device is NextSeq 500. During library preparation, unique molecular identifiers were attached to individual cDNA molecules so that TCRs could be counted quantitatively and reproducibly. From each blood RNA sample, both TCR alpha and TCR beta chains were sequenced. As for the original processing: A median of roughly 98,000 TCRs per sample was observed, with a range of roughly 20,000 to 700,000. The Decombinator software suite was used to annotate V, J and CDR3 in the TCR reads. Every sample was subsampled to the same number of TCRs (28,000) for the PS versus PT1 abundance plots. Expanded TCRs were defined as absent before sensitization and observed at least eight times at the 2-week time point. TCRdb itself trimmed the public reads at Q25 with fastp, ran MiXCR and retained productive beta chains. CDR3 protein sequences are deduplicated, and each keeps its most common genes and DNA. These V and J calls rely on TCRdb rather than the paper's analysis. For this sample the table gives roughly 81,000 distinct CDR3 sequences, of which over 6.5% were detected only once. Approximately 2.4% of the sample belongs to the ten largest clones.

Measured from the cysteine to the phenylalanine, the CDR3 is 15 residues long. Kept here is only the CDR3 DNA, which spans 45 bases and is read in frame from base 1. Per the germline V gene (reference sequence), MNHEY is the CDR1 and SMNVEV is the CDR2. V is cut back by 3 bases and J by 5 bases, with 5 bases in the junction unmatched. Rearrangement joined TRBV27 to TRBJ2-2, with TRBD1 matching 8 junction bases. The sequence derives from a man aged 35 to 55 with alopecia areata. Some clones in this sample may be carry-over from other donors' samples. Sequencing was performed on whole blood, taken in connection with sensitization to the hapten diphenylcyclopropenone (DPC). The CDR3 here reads CASSFKNRGTGELFF. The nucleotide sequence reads TGTGCCAGCAGTTTTAAGAACAGGGGGACCGGGGAGCTGTTTTTT.